The 17 T cell receptor beta chains in this list originate from one sample, sequenced in a study of T cell changes during pregnancy in multiple sclerosis. Assay used: immunoSEQ multiplex PCR; TCRdb lists only in-frame clones, some missing. The table lists 68,000 or so clones, around 90% of them singletons. The sequenced sample was peripheral blood, obtained in the second trimester of pregnancy. All receptors come from a female donor in good health, enrolled as a control in a pregnancy study.

As to this clone: The sample holds other DNA sequences that translate to the same CDR3. This chain uses TRBV19 with TRBJ1-1, with D perhaps matching TRBD1 (5 bases). The CDR3 covers 12 residues. Germline V gene data show CDR1 as LNHDA and CDR2 as SQIVND (reference sequence). V was trimmed by 2 bases and J by 4 bases, leaving 5 bases between them. CDR3 nucleotides: TGTGCCAGTAGTATAAGGGGCACTGAAGCTTTCTTT. Translating it yields CASSIRGTEAFF.

The chain links TRBV5-6 to TRBJ2-2, with D possibly TRBD2 on 5 matching bases. There are 16 residues in the CDR3. Germline CDR1 reads SGHDT; CDR2 reads YYEEEE. Deletions cut 1 base from V and 5 bases from J, with 15 bases between. The CDR3 DNA follows: TGTGCCAGCAGCTTGTTCGGGATAACGCCAACCGGGGAGCTGTTTTTT. This translates into CASSLFGITPTGELFF.

V gene TRBV7-9 combines with J gene TRBJ2-7; 7 bases are shared with TRBD1. This CDR3 contains 13 residues. CDR1 and CDR2 (germline): SEHNR, FQNEAQ (reference sequence). J was trimmed by 3 bases and V by 4 bases; bases with no gene match: 3. The CDR3 loop reads CASSSGQHYEQYF. CDR3 bases: TGTGCCAGCAGCTCGGGACAGCACTACGAGCAGTACTTC.

This sequence joins TRBV29-1 and TRBJ1-4; no clear D gene. This CDR3 has 14 amino acids. Germline CDR1 SQVTM, CDR2 ANQGSEA. V was shortened by 0 bases and J by 4 bases, with 9 bases between the two germline ends. This CDR3 reads CSVEEGSNNEKLFF. CDR3 coding DNA: TGCAGCGTTGAAGAGGGGAGTAATAATGAAAAACTGTTTTTT.

Comment on this clone: This sample also contains other DNA sequences that code for the same CDR3. CDR3 loop: CASSAGTGNEKLFF. The CDR3 region has the DNA TGTGCCAGCAGCGCCGGGACAGGCAATGAAAAACTGTTTTTT. This chain joins TRBV2 and TRBJ1-4; 8 bases fit TRBD1. Trimming cost V 6 bases and J 5 bases; bases outside gene matches: 5. The length of the CDR3 is 14 residues. Germline CDR1 reads SNHLY; CDR2 reads FYNNEI.

The V gene is TRBV11-2, the J gene TRBJ2-5, with 7 bases fitting TRBD1. From germline, CDR1 is SGHAT and CDR2 FQNNGV. The CDR3 consists of 14 residues. V dropped 6 bases and J dropped 5; count of bases not matched to a gene: 9. Here the CDR3 reads CASRDTGVGETQYF. In DNA form, the CDR3 reads TGTGCCAGCAGAGATACAGGGGTGGGGGAGACCCAGTACTTC. The full variable domain, completed using reference TRBV11-2 and TRBJ2-5, is EAGVAQSPRYKIIEKRQSVAFWCNPISGHATLYWYQQILGQGPKLLIQFQNNGVVDDSQLPKDRFSAERLKGVDSTLKIQPAKLEDSAVYLCASRDTGVGETQYFGPGTRLLVL.

In its sample, this clone was seen once. The chain recombines TRBV27 with TRBJ1-2; D perhaps matches TRBD1 (5 bases). The CDR3 contains 17 residues. Trimming removed 3 bases from V and 0 bases from J, with 17 bases in between. Germline assignment: CDR1 MNHEY and CDR2 SMNVEV (reference sequence). The CDR3 nucleotides read TGTGCCAGCAGTTTTGGGGCAGGCAAACAGTCTAACTATGGCTACACCTTC. Translating gives CASSFGAGKQSNYGYTF.

Turning to this clone: Other DNA sequences in the sample encode the same CDR3. V usage is TRBV18 and J usage is TRBJ1-2; D gene ambiguous. Germline CDR1 reads KGHSH; CDR2 reads LQKENI. This CDR3 region has 14 residues. Trimming removed 6 bases at V and 6 bases at J, with 17 bases between. In DNA form, the CDR3 reads TGTGCCAGCTCGCCTACCGGGCCCGGGGATGGCTACACCTTC. Translated, it gives CASSPTGPGDGYTF.

The J gene is TRBJ1-3, the V gene TRBV12-5; D is ambiguous. Germline V gene lookup returns CDR1 LGHNT and CDR2 FRNRAP. The CDR3 extends over 15 amino acids. The V and J ends lost 3 bases and 0 bases respectively, with 9 bases between them. The CDR3 region has the DNA TGTGCTAGTGGTTTTTTCAGCGACTCTGGAAACACCATATATTTT. It encodes CASGFFSDSGNTIYF.

The chain is built from TRBV7-2 and TRBJ2-1, with 11 bases aligning to TRBD2. Trimming took 5 bases from V and 2 from J; bases not matched to a gene: 14. Germline assignment: CDR1 SGHTA and CDR2 FQGNSA. CDR3 size: 19 residues. The CDR3 DNA follows: TGTGCCAGCAGCATGACCGGGACTAGCGGAGCAATCACCTACAATGAGCAGTTCTTC. The encoded protein is CASSMTGTSGAITYNEQFF.

The CDR3 bases are TGTGCCATCAGTGACCCAGGGGTGACCACTGAAGCTTTCTTT. It translates to CAISDPGVTTEAFF. The chain employs TRBV10-3 and TRBJ1-1; weak D call: TRBD1 (6 bases). The V and J ends lost 3 bases and 4 bases respectively, with 12 bases between them. In germline, CDR1 is ENHRY, CDR2 SYGVKD. The CDR3 is 14 residues long.

This clone was seen a single time. The V call is TRBV7-6, the J call TRBJ2-1; 8 bases align to TRBD2. The CDR3 runs 15 residues. CDR1 SGHVS and CDR2 FNYEAQ come from the germline V gene. J lost 7 bases, V lost 5 bases, and 10 bases had no gene match. CDR3 DNA sequence: TGTGCCAGCAGCACAACTAGCGGAGAGTTAAATGAGCAGTTCTTC. Translated, it gives CASSTTSGELNEQFF.

The V and J genes are TRBV19 and TRBJ2-1; 8 nucleotides line up with TRBD2. V shed 5 bases, J shed 6 bases, and the junction held 12 bases outside the gene matches. The germline gives CDR1 LNHDA, CDR2 SQIVND (reference sequence). The CDR3 loop spans 16 amino acids. CDR3 loop: CASSPSGGADGNEQFF. CDR3 bases: TGTGCCAGTAGTCCCTCGGGGGGGGCTGATGGCAATGAGCAGTTCTTC.

The rearrangement links TRBV10-3 to TRBJ2-1; 11 positions agree with TRBD2. This CDR3 is 15 amino acids long. The germline CDR1 and CDR2 sequences are ENHRY and SYGVKD. Trimming cost V 2 bases and J 4 bases; bases outside gene matches: 1. DNA of the CDR3: TGTGCCATCAGTGAGACTAGCGGGGGATACAATGAGCAGTTCTTC. Its protein product is CAISETSGGYNEQFF.

The rearrangement links TRBV27 to TRBJ2-7, with a weak D call TRBD1 (6 bases). This CDR3 is built from 16 residues. Germline V gives CDR1 MNHEY, CDR2 SMNVEV (reference sequence). Trimming stripped 3 bases from V and 3 bases from J, with 18 bases between. In DNA form, the CDR3 reads TGTGCCAGCAGTTTCTGGGGGCAGGGAGTGCTCTACGAGCAGTACTTC. Translated, it gives CASSFWGQGVLYEQYF.

The J gene is TRBJ1-4, the V gene TRBV5-8, with unresolved D. The CDR3 length is 15 residues. Trimming removed 0 bases at V and 5 bases at J, with 11 bases between. Germline assignment: CDR1 SGHTS and CDR2 YDEGEE. This chain's CDR3 is CASSLGETRNEKLFF. The CDR3, as DNA: TGTGCCAGCAGCTTGGGTGAGACAAGGAATGAAAAACTGTTTTTT.

V usage is TRBV5-6 and J usage is TRBJ2-7, with a tentative D call TRBD2 (6 bases). CDR1 and CDR2 from the germline V gene are SGHDT and YYEEEE. The length of the CDR3 is 14 residues. V lost 2 bases, J lost 4 bases, and 13 bases lay in between. The CDR3 nucleotides read TGTGCCAGCAGCTTTCGAGGGAGCGGGTACGAGCAGTACTTC. Translated, it gives CASSFRGSGYEQYF.